These T cell receptor beta chains were read from a single sample in a study of blood T cells in healthy people across ages. TCRdb re-analysed the 5' RACE reads in MiXCR, keeping a single row per CDR3 protein. The data show roughly 1.5 million distinct CDR3 sequences, roughly 43% seen once. Sample: blood. Receptors originate from a woman between 18 and 29 years old in good health. CDR3s include the opening cysteine and the closing phenylalanine or tryptophan. The D gene is left open where the match is weak.

CDR3 protein	V gene	J gene	D gene
CASSPPWVLGDTDTQYF	TRBV14	TRBJ2-3	-
CASSLGSGSYNEQYF	TRBV11-3	-	-
CASSRGPAPDTQYF	TRBV7-2	TRBJ2-3	-
CSVTKGETQYF	TRBV29-1	TRBJ2-5	-
CSASGRASSGANVLTF	TRBV20-1	TRBJ2-6	-
CSSGQAQETQYF	TRBV29-1	TRBJ2-5	-
CASSFQGTEQVF	TRBV27	TRBJ2-1	-
CASSDPPTDYGYTF	TRBV25-1	TRBJ1-2	-
CSAGPTGPNQPQHF	TRBV20-1	TRBJ1-5	-
CASRGPNSYEQYF	TRBV13	TRBJ2-7	-
CASSLVSNNEQFF	TRBV7-6	TRBJ2-1	-
CASSYSARTGSYEQYF	TRBV6-5	TRBJ2-7	-
CASSLGPTGNTEAFF	TRBV5-1	TRBJ1-1	-
CAWSKIGIETQYF	TRBV30	TRBJ2-5	-
CASSEGPTRSQHF	TRBV10-1	TRBJ1-5	-
CASRNDFLTDTQYF	TRBV7-9	TRBJ2-3	-
CTSSEVGDTQYF	TRBV27	TRBJ2-3	-
CASSKGQGARGGNSPLHF	TRBV21-1	TRBJ1-6	-
CASSLKGAGDYNEQFF	TRBV4-1	TRBJ2-1	TRBD2
CASSDLDNSPLHF	TRBV2	TRBJ1-6	-
CASSQDRTLGGEQYF	TRBV4-3	TRBJ2-7	-
CASSTRPLLAGAGDTQYF	TRBV19	TRBJ2-3	TRBD2
CASSQDGWGGADMQYF	TRBV4-3	TRBJ2-3	-
CASSNQNTEAFF	TRBV7-2	TRBJ1-1	-
CASSVSGGAYEQFF	TRBV9	TRBJ2-1	TRBD2
CASSLGLAAALSTDTQYF	TRBV5-1	TRBJ2-3	TRBD2
CAIAVLLVNEQFF	TRBV10-3	TRBJ2-1	-
CASSARPGVTEAFF	TRBV7-2	TRBJ1-1	-
CASSQDFERAARDTQYF	TRBV4-3	TRBJ2-3	-
CASKLDRGRSYEQYF	TRBV2	TRBJ2-7	TRBD1
CSVAGGNYGYTF	TRBV29-1	TRBJ1-2	-
CASSYWDSLEGETEAFF	TRBV5-1	TRBJ1-1	TRBD1
CASSFTRQKNIQYF	TRBV7-2	TRBJ2-4	-
CASSVFGINQETQYF	TRBV6-2/TRBV6-3	TRBJ2-5	-
CASSRGETSGSYNEQFF	TRBV5-1	TRBJ2-1	TRBD2
CSAWTSPKNEQFF	TRBV20-1	TRBJ2-1	TRBD2
CSSHPRPGTDTQYF	TRBV20-1	TRBJ2-3	-
CASSLPPHRGTTEAFF	TRBV7-9	TRBJ1-1	TRBD1
CASSLTAKEPYNEQFF	TRBV7-3	TRBJ2-1	-
CASSFAGQGQETQYF	TRBV6-2/TRBV6-3	TRBJ2-5	TRBD1
CSVKPWGTNTEAFF	TRBV29-1	TRBJ1-1	-
CASSQGQGGSGANVLTF	TRBV4-2	TRBJ2-6	-
CASSSLGSYEQYF	TRBV6-6	TRBJ2-7	-
CSARAPGFGSYGYTF	TRBV20-1	TRBJ1-2	-
CASRIHSGSEKLFF	TRBV6-5	TRBJ1-4	-
CASSQDWGPNTEAFF	TRBV14	TRBJ1-1	-
CTSTPRWGNTEAFF	TRBV12-3/TRBV12-4	TRBJ1-1	-
CASSSRQGASPLHF	TRBV7-2	TRBJ1-6	TRBD1
CASYRDWNNEQFF	TRBV2	TRBJ2-1	-
CSARVMGSSYNEQFF	TRBV20-1	TRBJ2-1	-
CASTSEGSSYNEQFF	TRBV6-5	TRBJ2-1	-
CASSPGRGGKTDTQYF	TRBV7-2	TRBJ2-3	TRBD2
CASSFGHRGSYNEQFF	TRBV5-1	TRBJ2-1	-
CASPDSSSYNEQYF	TRBV25-1	TRBJ2-5	-
CASSLGQGSYEQFF	TRBV11-3	TRBJ2-1	TRBD1
CASSLSDRNYGYTF	TRBV7-9	TRBJ1-2	-
CASSQGYTGELFF	TRBV14	TRBJ2-2	-